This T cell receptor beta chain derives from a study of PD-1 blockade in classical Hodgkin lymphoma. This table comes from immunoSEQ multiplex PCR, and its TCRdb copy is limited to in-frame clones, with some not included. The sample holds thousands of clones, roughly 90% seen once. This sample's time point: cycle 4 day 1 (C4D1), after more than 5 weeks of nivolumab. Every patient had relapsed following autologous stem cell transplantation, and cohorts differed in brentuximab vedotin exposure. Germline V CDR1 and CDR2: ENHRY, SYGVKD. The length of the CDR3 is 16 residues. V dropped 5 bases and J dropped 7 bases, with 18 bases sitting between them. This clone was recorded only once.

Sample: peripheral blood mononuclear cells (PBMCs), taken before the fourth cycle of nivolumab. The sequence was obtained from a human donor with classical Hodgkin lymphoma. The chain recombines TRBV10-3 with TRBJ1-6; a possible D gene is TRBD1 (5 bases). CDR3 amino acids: CAISTRGGTQNSPLHF. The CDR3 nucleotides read TGTGCCATCAGTACGAGGGGTGGGACGCAGAATTCACCCCTCCACTTT.